Listed below are T cell receptor beta chains from one sample, sequenced in a study of cytomegalovirus exposure and HLA in healthy donors. Profiled with immunoSEQ multiplex PCR; TCRdb holds only in-frame clones, not every one. The data contain 80,000 to 100,000 clones, 70% to 85% of them singletons. The specimen sequenced was PBMCs. These receptors originate from a man aged 30-40 years in good health and CMV-seropositive. CDR3s include the opening cysteine and the closing phenylalanine or tryptophan. Fields, in order: V gene, clone size, J gene, CDR3 protein. A row's size may be missing; if present it is once, few, many or a size class.

>TRBV7-2|.|TRBJ2-1
CASSSGQGLRNEQFF
>TRBV28|.|TRBJ2-5
CASSLEGLETQYF
>TRBV5-1|few|TRBJ2-1
CASSPQGTNEQFF
>TRBV7-9|.|TRBJ2-7
CASSLPLGEQYF
>TRBV27|.|TRBJ2-3
CASSFQGADTQYF
>TRBV28|once|TRBJ1-4
CASRGGGAATNEKLFF
>TRBV28|.|TRBJ2-3
CASSLAGRSDTQYF
>TRBV5-1|.|TRBJ1-1
CASSLVPGGTEAFF
>TRBV9|.|TRBJ1-5
CASSVFDGRQPQHF
>TRBV7-3|.|TRBJ1-2
CASSFSRQGNGYTF
>TRBV9|.|TRBJ1-3
CASSAAGTASGNTIYF
>TRBV28|.|TRBJ1-1
CASRLLQGDTEAFF
>TRBV4-1|.|TRBJ2-7
CASSRPGAGPYEQYF
>TRBV6-5|.|TRBJ2-1
CASSSTGLAGESEQFF
>TRBV7-2|many|TRBJ1-1
CASSLVGGGGTEAFF
>TRBV5-1|.|TRBJ1-6
CASSRSTGVENSPLHF
>TRBV19|.|TRBJ1-5
CASSTQGNQPQHF
>TRBV19|.|TRBJ2-2
CASSRQHTGELFF
>TRBV7-9|.|TRBJ1-5
CASSLAGTDNQPQHF